This T cell receptor (beta chain) was profiled in a study of T cell responses to AZD1222 COVID-19 vaccine. Whole-study findings and limits: Donors were chiefly white British, with a greater number of females, and clonal diversity was perhaps underestimated.

As regards this clone: As yet, its antigen is unknown.

Assay: immunoSEQ multiplex PCR; the TCRdb copy retains only in-frame clones and omits some. The table includes over 80,000 clones, approximately 90% detected once. Germline CDR1 is SGHAT and CDR2 is FQDESV (reference sequence). The CDR3 runs to 14 residues. V lost 4 bases, J lost 1 base, and 10 bases lay in between. Specimen: peripheral blood, collected on day 0 of AZD1222 vaccination. The chain combines TRBV11-1 with TRBJ1-2, with unresolved D. The TCR was taken from an adult in good health. The CDR3 protein is CASSSGPVNYGYTF. CDR3 DNA sequence: TGTGCCAGCAGCTCCGGACCGGTTAACTATGGCTACACCTTC.